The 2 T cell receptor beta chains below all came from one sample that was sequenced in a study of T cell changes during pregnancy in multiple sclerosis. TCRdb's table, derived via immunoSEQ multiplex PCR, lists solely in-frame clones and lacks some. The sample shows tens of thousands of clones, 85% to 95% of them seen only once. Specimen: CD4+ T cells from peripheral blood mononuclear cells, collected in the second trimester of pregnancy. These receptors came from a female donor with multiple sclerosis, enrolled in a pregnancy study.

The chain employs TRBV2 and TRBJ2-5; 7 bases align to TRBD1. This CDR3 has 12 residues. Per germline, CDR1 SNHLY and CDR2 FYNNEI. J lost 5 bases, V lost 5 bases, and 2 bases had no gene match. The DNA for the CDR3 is TGTGCCAGCAGTACAGGGGTGGAGACCCAGTACTTC. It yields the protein CASSTGVETQYF.

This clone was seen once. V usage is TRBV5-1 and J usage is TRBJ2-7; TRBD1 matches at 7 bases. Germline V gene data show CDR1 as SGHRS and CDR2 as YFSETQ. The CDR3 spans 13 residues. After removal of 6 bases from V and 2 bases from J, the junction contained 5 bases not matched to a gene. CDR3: CASKGAETYEQYF. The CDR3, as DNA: TGCGCCAGCAAGGGGGCGGAAACCTACGAGCAGTACTTC.